This T cell receptor (beta chain) was found in a study of cytomegalovirus exposure and HLA in healthy donors. Only in-frame clones appear in the TCRdb table, and some are missing; sequencing was by immunoSEQ multiplex PCR. The table records about 56,000 clones, over 85% of them present only once. CDR3 length equals 15 residues. Per the germline V gene, CDR1 is SGHDT and CDR2 is YYEEEE. Trimming took off 3 bases at V and 2 bases at J, with 15 bases between the two ends. The clonotype was recovered from a man younger than 35 in good health and CMV-seronegative. Sequences were obtained from PBMCs. The J gene is TRBJ2-7, the V gene TRBV5-6, with D possibly TRBD2 on 6 matching bases. This CDR3 reads CASSSPEGSTYEQYF. CDR3 nucleotide sequence: TGTGCCAGCAGCTCCCCGGAGGGCTCCACCTACGAGCAGTACTTC.